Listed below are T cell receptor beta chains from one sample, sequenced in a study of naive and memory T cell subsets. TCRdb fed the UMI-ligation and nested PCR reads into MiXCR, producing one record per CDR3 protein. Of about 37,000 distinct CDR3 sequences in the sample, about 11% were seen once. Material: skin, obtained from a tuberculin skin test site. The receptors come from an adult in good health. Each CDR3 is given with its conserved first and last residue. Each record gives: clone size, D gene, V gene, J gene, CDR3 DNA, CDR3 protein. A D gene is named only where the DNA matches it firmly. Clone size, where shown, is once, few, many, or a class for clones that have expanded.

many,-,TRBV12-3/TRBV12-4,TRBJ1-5,TGTGCCAGCAGTTTGAGCACCCCTAGCAATCAGCCCCAGCATTTT,CASSLSTPSNQPQHF
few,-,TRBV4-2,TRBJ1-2,TGTGCCAGCAGCCAAGTGGGTCGCGGCTACACCTTC,CASSQVGRGYTF
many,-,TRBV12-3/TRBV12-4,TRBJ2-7,TGTGCCAGCAGCCGGGACGGGTACGAGCAGTACTTC,CASSRDGYEQYF
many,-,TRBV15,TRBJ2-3,TGTGCCACAGGCCGAGACAGAGAAGGACCATGGTCCACAGATACGCAGTATTTT,CATGRDREGPWSTDTQYF
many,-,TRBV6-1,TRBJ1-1,TGTGCCAGCACGGTCTACCCAAGAGGCGTCACTGAAGCTTTCTTT,CASTVYPRGVTEAFF
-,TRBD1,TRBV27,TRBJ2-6,TGTGCCAGCAGTTTTAGAGACAGGGGAATTATCCCCCTGACTTTC,CASSFRDRGIIPLTF
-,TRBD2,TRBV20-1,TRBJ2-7,TGCAGTGCTCCTTTGGGGGGCGGGAGGACGTACGAGCAGTACTTC,CSAPLGGGRTYEQYF
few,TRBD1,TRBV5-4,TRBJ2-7,TGTGCCAGCAGCCGACTGACAGGGGGTTTACTTTACGAGCAGTACTTC,CASSRLTGGLLYEQYF
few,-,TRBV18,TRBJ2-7,TGTGCCAGCTCACAGCCCCGGGACGGCTACGAGCAGTACTTC,CASSQPRDGYEQYF
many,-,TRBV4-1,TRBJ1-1,TGCGCCAGCAGCCAGGCAGGTACAGTAGCGGCTGAAGCTTTCTTT,CASSQAGTVAAEAFF
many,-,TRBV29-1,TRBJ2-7,TGCAGCGTTGTCGGCGGCTGGAGCGAGCAGTACTTC,CSVVGGWSEQYF
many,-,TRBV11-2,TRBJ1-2,TGTGCCAGCAGCCCGAACCAGTTTTCCACAGTTCGGATCTATGGCTACACCTTC,CASSPNQFSTVRIYGYTF
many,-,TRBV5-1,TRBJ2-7,TGCGCCAGCAGCTCATCGACAGGTTCGCAGTACTTC,CASSSSTGSQYF
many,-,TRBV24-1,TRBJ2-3,TGTGCCACCAGTGATTTCCGAGATACGCAGTATTTT,CATSDFRDTQYF
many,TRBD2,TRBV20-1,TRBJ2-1,TGCAGTGCTTCCAAGTTATGGCAGGGGACTAGCGGGTTCTCCTACAATGAGCAGTTCTTC,CSASKLWQGTSGFSYNEQFF
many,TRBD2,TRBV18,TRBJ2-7,TGTGCCAGCTCATCCTCCGGGACTAGCGGGGGGACCTCCTACGAGCAGTACTTC,CASSSSGTSGGTSYEQYF
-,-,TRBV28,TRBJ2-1,TGTGCCAGCACTGTACAGAGCTCCTACAATGAGCAGTTCTTC,CASTVQSSYNEQFF
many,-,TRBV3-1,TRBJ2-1,TGTGCCAGCAGCCAACTCACACTAGAAAATCAGTTCTTC,CASSQLTLENQFF
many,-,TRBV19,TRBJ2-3,TGTGCCAGTAATCACGGACGGGCTAGGAGCACAGATACGCAGTATTTT,CASNHGRARSTDTQYF
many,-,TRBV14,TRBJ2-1,TGTGCCAGCAGCCAAGTTGGGTTTGAGCAGTTCTTC,CASSQVGFEQFF
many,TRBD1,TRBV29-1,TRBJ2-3,TGCAGCGTTGGAGGACAGGAGACAGATACGCAGTATTTT,CSVGGQETDTQYF
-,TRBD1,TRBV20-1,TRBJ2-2,TGCAGTGCTAAACCAGGGGGCGCGGACACCGGGGAGCTGTTTTTT,CSAKPGGADTGELFF
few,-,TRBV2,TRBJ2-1,TGTGCCAGCAGTGATGGGGGTGTGGCTGAGCAGTTCTTC,CASSDGGVAEQFF
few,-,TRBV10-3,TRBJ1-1,TGTGCCATCAGTGAGAGGGGGAACACTGAAGCTTTCTTT,CAISERGNTEAFF
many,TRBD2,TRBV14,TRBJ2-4,TGTGCCAGCAGCCAAGCCAGCGGGGGGGCTTCGGTCAAAAACATTCAGTACTTC,CASSQASGGASVKNIQYF
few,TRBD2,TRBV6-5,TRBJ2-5,TGTGCCAGCCGACTAGCGGGAGCGGGGGAGACCCAGTACTTC,CASRLAGAGETQYF
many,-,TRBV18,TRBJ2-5,TGTGCCAGCTCACGTGACAGGGAGACCCAGTACTTC,CASSRDRETQYF
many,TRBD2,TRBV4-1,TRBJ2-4,TGCGCCAGCAGCCCCCAGCCAGCGGGGGGGCCGATTCCAAAAAACATTCAGTACTTC,CASSPQPAGGPIPKNIQYF